A single TCR beta chain is shown here with its context. The germline CDR1 and CDR2 sequences are SNHLY and FYNNEI. The CDR3 extends over 15 amino acids. V lost 8 bases and J lost 4, with 15 bases in between. These data are taken from a study of blood T cell repertoires in COVID-19. Study overall: Researchers got acute and convalescent COVID-19 samples from the United States, Italy and Spain. Sources were T cells, B-cell-depleted T cells, or PBMCs; the material itself was cDNA or gDNA.

In the original workflow: Nucleated cell number was recorded as an estimate derived from reference gene primer amplification. Only in-frame clones appear in the TCRdb table, and some are missing; sequencing was by immunoSEQ multiplex PCR. V, J and clone size reflect that table, while D and trimming were determined from the DNA. The data show about 220,000 clones, 80% to 85% seen once. Sequencing was carried out using peripheral blood. This TCR was sampled from a woman in her sixties with acute or convalescent COVID-19. V is TRBV2 and J is TRBJ2-6; D is possibly TRBD2 (6 bases). CDR3 amino acids: CASGGKVSGANVLTF. The DNA of the CDR3 is TGTGCCAGCGGGGGGAAGGTTAGCGGGGCCAACGTCCTGACTTTC.